The 29 T cell receptor beta chains below all came from one sample that was sequenced in a study of cytomegalovirus exposure and HLA in healthy donors. The PCR used 60 Vbeta and 13 Jbeta primers. Generated by immunoSEQ multiplex PCR, the TCRdb table keeps only in-frame clones and is missing some. The table shows 55,000 to 75,000 clones, with roughly 81% occurring only once. Input material: PBMCs. The receptors derive from a human donor in good health.

This clone was recorded only once. The chain has TRBV13 and TRBJ2-1; D may be TRBD2 (5 bases). V was pared by 5 bases and J by 8 bases, with 16 bases between. In germline, CDR1 is PRHDT, CDR2 FYEKMQ (reference sequence). The CDR3 has 14 amino acids. CDR3 coding DNA: TGTGCCAGCAGCCCCCGGACTCCTGGGGATGAGCAGTTCTTC. The encoded protein is CASSPRTPGDEQFF. Full variable domain (rest looked up from reference TRBV13 and TRBJ2-1): AAGVIQSPRHLIKEKRETATLKCYPIPRHDTVYWYQQGPGQDPQFLISFYEKMQSDKGSIPDRFSAQQFSDYHSELNMSSLELGDSALYFCASSPRTPGDEQFFGPGTRLTVL.

J is TRBJ2-2 and V is TRBV25-1; 9 bases are a match to TRBD2. This CDR3 region has 14 residues. Unmatched junction bases numbered 0, after V lost 4 bases and J lost 3 bases. Germline V lookup: CDR1 MGHDK, CDR2 SYGVNS. As DNA, the CDR3 is TGTGCCAGCAGTGGGACTAGCGACACCGGGGAGCTGTTTTTT. This translates into CASSGTSDTGELFF.

The chain couples TRBV10-3 to TRBJ1-5; 8 positions match TRBD1. This CDR3 is built from 15 residues. Germline values: CDR1 ENHRY, CDR2 SYGVKD. Trimming removed 0 bases from V and 5 bases from J; junction bases left unmatched: 3. The CDR3 region is CAISESGQDYQPQHF. CDR3 sequence (DNA): TGTGCCATCAGTGAGTCGGGACAGGACTATCAGCCCCAGCATTTT.

This chain links TRBV6-5 with TRBJ2-1; weak D call: TRBD1 (6 bases). From germline, CDR1 is MNHEY and CDR2 SVGAGI. This CDR3 is 14 amino acids long. Trimming stripped 4 bases from V and 6 bases from J, with 13 bases between. The CDR3 region is CASSLRTATNEQFF. The CDR3 DNA sequence: TGTGCCAGCAGTTTACGGACAGCTACCAATGAGCAGTTCTTC.

In its sample, this clone was seen a few times. The chain is built from TRBV29-1 and TRBJ2-5; maybe TRBD2 (6 bases). Germline CDR1 SQVTM, CDR2 ANQGSEA. The CDR3 has 13 amino acids. Deletions cut 4 bases from V and 5 bases from J, with 14 bases between. The CDR3 protein is CSVGRGAGETQYF. CDR3 nucleotide sequence: TGCAGCGTTGGGAGGGGCGCAGGGGAGACCCAGTACTTC.

The rearrangement joins TRBV29-1 to TRBJ2-3; 8 nucleotides align to TRBD1. CDR3 size: 16 residues. Trimming at V came to 3 bases and at J to 4 bases, leaving 12 bases not matched to a gene. The V gene's germline CDR1 is SQVTM and CDR2 ANQGSEA. The CDR3 loop reads CSVDIQGALAPDTQYF. In DNA form, the CDR3 reads TGCAGCGTTGATATTCAGGGGGCTTTAGCTCCAGATACGCAGTATTTT.

The chain has TRBV28 and TRBJ2-6; no clear D gene. CDR1 is MDHEN and CDR2 is SYDVKM in the germline V gene. This CDR3 spans 13 amino acids. V gave up 8 bases and J gave up 0 bases, with 5 bases separating them. CDR3 residues: CASPVSGANVLTF. The CDR3 nucleotides are TGTGCCAGCCCAGTCTCTGGGGCCAACGTCCTGACTTTC.

V gene TRBV7-9 combines with J gene TRBJ2-7; no clear D gene. V was pared by 5 bases and J by 6 bases, with 11 bases between. The CDR3 is 12 residues long. Germline V gene data show CDR1 as SEHNR and CDR2 as FQNEAQ (reference sequence). The CDR3 region is CASSLYLGEQYF. CDR3 coding DNA: TGTGCCAGCAGCCTCTACCTTGGCGAGCAGTACTTC.

The chain is built from TRBV6-6 and TRBJ1-2; maybe TRBD1 (5 bases). Deletions cut 5 bases from V and 4 bases from J, with 8 bases between. Germline-derived CDR1 and CDR2 are MNHNY and SVGAGI (reference sequence). This CDR3 comprises 12 residues. The CDR3 DNA is TGTGCCAGCAGTAGCACAGGCTATGGCTACACCTTC. This gives the protein CASSSTGYGYTF.

This rearrangement joins TRBV6-5 to TRBJ2-1; tentatively, D is TRBD2 (6 bases). The germline V gene has CDR1 MNHEY and CDR2 SVGAGI. The CDR3 runs 12 residues. The V and J ends lost 4 bases and 10 bases respectively, with 11 bases between them. In DNA form, the CDR3 reads TGTGCCAGCAGTTCGGGACTCCGGGAGCAGTTCTTC. Translated, it gives CASSSGLREQFF.

The chain recombines TRBV5-1 with TRBJ1-1; D is uncertain. Germline V CDR1 and CDR2: SGHRS, YFSETQ. Trimming shortened V by 1 base and J by 0 bases, and 4 bases separated the two germline ends. This CDR3 region has 13 residues. CDR3 DNA: TGCGCCAGCAGCTTGCGCGTGAACACTGAAGCTTTCTTT. This sequence encodes CASSLRVNTEAFF.

This clone has only a few counts. The chain is built from TRBV6-6 and TRBJ2-5; 8 nucleotides line up with TRBD2. The germline V gene encodes CDR1 MNHNY and CDR2 SVGAGI (reference sequence). The CDR3 is 13 amino acids. The J segment lost 4 bases and the V segment lost 7 bases, leaving 5 bases of the junction unmatched. The CDR3 is CASNPGGRETQYF. In DNA, the CDR3 is TGTGCCAGCAATCCGGGGGGGAGAGAGACCCAGTACTTC.

The V gene is TRBV6-6, the J gene TRBJ1-4, with 7 bases identical to TRBD1. The V gene end was trimmed by 8 bases and the J gene end by 8 bases; junction bases not matched to a gene: 5. CDR1 is MNHNY, CDR2 SVGAGI, per germline (reference sequence). The CDR3 spans 12 residues. Here the CDR3 reads CASGPTGEKLFF. In DNA form, the CDR3 reads TGTGCCAGCGGCCCGACAGGGGAAAAACTGTTTTTT.

This clone was seen once. The chain employs TRBV6-4 and TRBJ2-3, with D possibly matching TRBD2 (5 bases). V shed 0 bases and J shed 1 base, with 11 bases lying between them. This CDR3 comprises 16 residues. Per germline, CDR1 MRHNA and CDR2 SNTAGT. CDR3 DNA sequence: TGTGCCAGCAGTGACTCTAGCTACGGGGGCACAGATACGCAGTATTTT. Protein: CASSDSSYGGTDTQYF.

The V and J genes are TRBV27 and TRBJ1-2; D not certain. There are 13 residues in the CDR3. V dropped 4 bases and J dropped 3 bases, with 9 bases sitting between them. Looked up from germline, CDR1 is MNHEY and CDR2 is SMNVEV (reference sequence). CDR3 bases: TGTGCCAGCAGTTCCTTGGGCGACTATGGCTACACCTTC. Its protein is CASSSLGDYGYTF.

This clone was seen only once. The chain links TRBV9 to TRBJ1-2, with unresolved D. The CDR3 runs to 14 residues. Trimming shortened V by 4 bases and J by 5 bases, and 15 bases separated the two germline ends. Germline loops: CDR1 SGDLS, CDR2 YYNGEE. CDR3 in DNA: TGTGCCAGCAGCACTTCGGGAAGGGAATATGGCTACACCTTC. Translated: CASSTSGREYGYTF. The entire variable domain, with the rest obtained from reference TRBV9 and TRBJ1-2, is as follows: DSGVTQTPKHLITATGQRVTLRCSPRSGDLSVYWYQQSLDQGLQFLIQYYNGEERAKGNILERFSAQQFPDLHSELNLSSLELGDSALYFCASSTSGREYGYTFGSGTRLTVV.

The chain joins TRBV27 to TRBJ2-7; 9 bases match TRBD1. The CDR3 has 16 residues. Looked up from germline, CDR1 is MNHEY and CDR2 is SMNVEV (reference sequence). V lost 3 bases, J lost 7 bases, and 13 bases stayed unmatched. The CDR3: CASSFPPGTGLDEQYF. CDR3 nucleotides: TGTGCCAGCAGTTTCCCCCCCGGGACAGGGTTGGATGAGCAGTACTTC.

The chain employs TRBV7-9 and TRBJ1-3, with 7 nucleotides matching TRBD1. The CDR3 consists of 14 residues. Trimming took 3 bases from V and 3 from J; bases not matched to a gene: 2. Germline V lookup: CDR1 SEHNR, CDR2 FQNEAQ (reference sequence). CDR3 protein: CASSFNRGGNTIYF. CDR3 nucleotide sequence: TGTGCCAGCAGCTTTAACAGGGGTGGAAACACCATATATTTT.

V is TRBV6-5 and J is TRBJ2-1, with TRBD1 identical over 7 bases. Germline-derived CDR1 and CDR2 are MNHEY and SVGAGI. The CDR3 is 16 residues long. The V segment lost 3 bases and the J segment 4 bases; nucleotides outside the gene matches: 9. CDR3 in amino acids: CASSYSKGGEYNEQFF. The CDR3 bases are TGTGCCAGCAGTTATTCGAAAGGGGGCGAATACAATGAGCAGTTCTTC.

V usage is TRBV27 and J usage is TRBJ2-3; 10 bases line up with TRBD1. With 5 bases clipped from V and 3 bases from J, the junction kept 2 bases outside the gene matches. CDR3 length equals 14 residues. Germline V CDR1 and CDR2: MNHEY, SMNVEV (reference sequence). The CDR3 sequence: CASSRQGATDTQYF. CDR3 sequence (DNA): TGTGCCAGCAGTCGACAGGGGGCTACAGATACGCAGTATTTT.

This clone has more than one count but fewer than ten. V gene TRBV13 combines with J gene TRBJ1-4; D is possibly TRBD1 (6 bases). CDR3 length: 15 residues. CDR1 is PRHDT and CDR2 is FYEKMQ in the germline V gene (reference sequence). Trimming shortened V by 5 bases and J by 2 bases, and 12 bases separated the two germline ends. The CDR3 DNA sequence: TGTGCCAGCAGCCTTTGGGACACGACTAATGAAAAACTGTTTTTT. It encodes CASSLWDTTNEKLFF.

The rearrangement joins TRBV2 to TRBJ1-1; 7 bases are a match to TRBD1. The CDR3 loop spans 15 amino acids. CDR1 and CDR2 (germline): SNHLY, FYNNEI. Trimming cost V 3 bases and J 0 bases; bases outside gene matches: 4. The DNA for the CDR3 is TGTGCCAGCAGTGACTTGGGACAGATGAACACTGAAGCTTTCTTT. This encodes CASSDLGQMNTEAFF.

CDR3 residues: CASSSLDNPGGYTF. The CDR3 nucleotides are TGTGCCAGCAGTTCCCTGGACAACCCTGGGGGCTACACCTTC. This rearrangement joins TRBV27 to TRBJ1-2; D is perhaps TRBD1 (5 bases). Germline values: CDR1 MNHEY, CDR2 SMNVEV (reference sequence). The CDR3 runs to 14 residues. Trimming removed 4 bases at V and 8 bases at J, with 17 bases between.

The chain has TRBV5-1 and TRBJ2-7; 8 positions agree with TRBD1. This CDR3 spans 14 amino acids. The J segment lost 4 bases and the V segment lost 3 bases, leaving 6 bases of the junction unmatched. Germline CDR1 reads SGHRS; CDR2 reads YFSETQ. Here the CDR3 reads CASSSTGVVYEQYF. CDR3 DNA sequence: TGCGCCAGCAGCTCGACAGGGGTCGTTTACGAGCAGTACTTC.

This chain connects TRBV5-1 to TRBJ2-7; 11 bases are shared with TRBD1. CDR1 is SGHRS and CDR2 is YFSETQ in the germline V gene. J was trimmed by 2 bases and V by 4 bases; bases with no gene match: 8. The CDR3 is 16 residues long. The CDR3 reads CASSPNPGQGAYEQYF. Written as DNA, the CDR3 is TGCGCCAGCAGCCCGAATCCGGGACAGGGGGCCTACGAGCAGTACTTC.

The rearrangement joins TRBV27 to TRBJ2-7; 12 nucleotides match TRBD1. V lost 5 bases, J lost 5 bases, and 7 bases stayed unmatched. This CDR3 has 15 residues. Germline-derived CDR1 and CDR2 are MNHEY and SMNVEV (reference sequence). In nucleotides, the CDR3 is TGTGCCAGCAGTGCCCCGGGACAGGGGGCCCACGAGCAGTACTTC. It codes for CASSAPGQGAHEQYF.

The V gene is TRBV9, the J gene TRBJ1-5; D not resolved. Germline V lookup: CDR1 SGDLS, CDR2 YYNGEE. This CDR3 has 13 amino acids. The germline V and J ends were trimmed by 3 bases and 9 bases, with 13 bases remaining between them. The CDR3 bases are TGTGCCAGCAGCGAAGGCAGGTCAGGGCCCCAGCATTTT. Protein sequence: CASSEGRSGPQHF.

This clone was seen more than once but under ten times. The rearrangement joins TRBV5-1 to TRBJ2-2; 9 nucleotides align to TRBD1. V shed 3 bases, J shed 3 bases, and the junction held 6 bases outside the gene matches. The CDR3 loop spans 16 amino acids. CDR1 is SGHRS and CDR2 is YFSETQ in the germline V gene. The CDR3 nucleotides read TGCGCCAGCAGCTCGCGGACAGGGGCGGACACCGGGGAGCTGTTTTTT. Protein product: CASSSRTGADTGELFF.

This clone was seen a single time. The chain recombines TRBV30 with TRBJ2-1; D is unclear. CDR3 length: 14 residues. The V end lost 2 bases, the J end lost 2 bases, and 10 bases lay between the germline ends. CDR1 and CDR2 from the germline V gene are GTSNPN and SVGIG (reference sequence). CDR3 in DNA: TGTGCCTGGAGTCCGTCGGGTCCCTACAATGAGCAGTTCTTC. This translates into CAWSPSGPYNEQFF.